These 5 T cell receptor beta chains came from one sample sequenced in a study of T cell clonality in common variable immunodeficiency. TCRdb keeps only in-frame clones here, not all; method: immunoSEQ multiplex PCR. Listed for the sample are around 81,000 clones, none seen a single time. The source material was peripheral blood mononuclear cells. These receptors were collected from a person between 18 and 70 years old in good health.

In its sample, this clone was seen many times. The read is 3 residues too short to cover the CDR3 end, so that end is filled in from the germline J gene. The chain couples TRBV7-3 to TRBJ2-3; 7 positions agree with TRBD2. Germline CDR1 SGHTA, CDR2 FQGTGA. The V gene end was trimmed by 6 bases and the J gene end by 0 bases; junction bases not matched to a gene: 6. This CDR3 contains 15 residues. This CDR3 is CASRASGLSTDTQYF. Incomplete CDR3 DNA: TGTGCCAGCAGGGCTAGCGGACTTAGCACAGATACG.

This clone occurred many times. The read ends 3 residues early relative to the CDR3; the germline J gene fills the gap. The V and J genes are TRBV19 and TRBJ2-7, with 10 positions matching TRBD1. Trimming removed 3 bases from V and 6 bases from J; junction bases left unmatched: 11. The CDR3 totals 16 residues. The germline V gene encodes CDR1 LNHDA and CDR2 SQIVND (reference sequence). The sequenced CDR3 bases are TGTGCCAGTAGTATTTACGGGACAGGGGTTTCGGGCGAG. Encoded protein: CASSIYGTGVSGE. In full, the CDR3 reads CASSIYGTGVSGEQYF. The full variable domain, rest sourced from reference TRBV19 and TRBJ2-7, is DGGITQSPKYLFRKEGQNVTLSCEQNLNHDAMYWYRQDPGQGLRLIYYSQIVNDFQKGDIAEGYSVSREKKESFPLTVTSAQKNPTAFYLCASSIYGTGVSGEQYFGPGTRLTVT.

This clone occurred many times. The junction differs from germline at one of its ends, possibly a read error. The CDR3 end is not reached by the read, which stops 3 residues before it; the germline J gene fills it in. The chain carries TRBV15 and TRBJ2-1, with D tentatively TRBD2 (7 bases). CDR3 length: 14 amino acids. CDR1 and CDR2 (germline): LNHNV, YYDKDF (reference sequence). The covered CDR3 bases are TGTGCCAGCAGCAAGGGGGGGTCCTACAATGAG. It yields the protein CASSKGGSYNE. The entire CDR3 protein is CASSKGGSYNEQFF.

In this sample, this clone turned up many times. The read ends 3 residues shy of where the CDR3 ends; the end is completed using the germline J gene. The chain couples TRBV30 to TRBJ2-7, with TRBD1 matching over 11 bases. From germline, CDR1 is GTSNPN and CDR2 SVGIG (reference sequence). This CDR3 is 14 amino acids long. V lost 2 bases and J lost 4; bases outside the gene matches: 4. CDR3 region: CAWSWTGGAYEQYF. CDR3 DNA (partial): TGTGCCTGGAGTTGGACAGGGGGCGCTTACGAG.

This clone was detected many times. This CDR3 is CASSRDRGSYEQYF. CDR3 DNA, as far as it was read: TGTGCCAGCTCACGGGACAGGGGCTCCTACGAG. The chain uses TRBV18 and TRBJ2-7; 10 nucleotides align to TRBD1. Coverage ceases 3 residues before the CDR3 finishes, and the germline J gene fills in the end. This CDR3 spans 14 amino acids. V shed 4 bases, J shed 0 bases, and the junction held 0 bases outside the gene matches. Germline values: CDR1 KGHSH, CDR2 LQKENI.